This entry lists 6 T cell receptor beta chains sequenced from one sample in a study of blood T cells in healthy people across ages. A second roughly 7 to 12 cycle PCR used barcoded and J-beta primers. TCRdb re-derived calls from the 5' RACE reads in MiXCR, one entry per CDR3 protein. The table lists more than 750,000 distinct CDR3 sequences, almost 30% of them singletons, with 10% in the top ten. This sample also belongs to another study, concerning T cells of mothers and their children.

Specimen: blood. These receptors came from a woman between 35 and 50 years old in good health.

Only a few counts were recorded for this clonotype. The chain combines TRBV28 with TRBJ2-3; 7 bases are a match to TRBD2. Germline values: CDR1 MDHEN, CDR2 SYDVKM. The V gene end was trimmed by 6 bases and the J gene end by 2 bases; junction bases not matched to a gene: 5. The CDR3 covers 14 residues. DNA of the CDR3: TGTGCCAGCAGCCTGGCGGGGGACACAGATACGCAGTATTTT. This translates into CASSLAGDTDTQYF. The full variable domain, rest sourced from reference TRBV28 and TRBJ2-3, is DVKVTQSSRYLVKRTGEKVFLECVQDMDHENMFWYRQDPGLGLRLIYFSYDVKMKEKGDIPEGYSVSREKKERFSLILESASTNQTSMYLCASSLAGDTDTQYFGPGTRLTVL.

The gene calls are TRBV4-2 and TRBJ2-3; the match to TRBD2 covers 13 bases. Per germline, CDR1 LGHNA and CDR2 YNFKEQ. After removal of 2 bases from V and 0 bases from J, the junction contained 11 bases not matched to a gene. The CDR3 extends over 20 amino acids. The DNA of the CDR3 is TGTGCCAGCAGCCAACTCTCTTGGACTAGCGGGGGCCCAAGCACAGATACGCAGTATTTT. It encodes CASSQLSWTSGGPSTDTQYF.

This clonotype was seen repeatedly, ten times or more. V gene TRBV7-8 combines with J gene TRBJ2-6, with D uncertain. Germline CDR1 and CDR2: SGHVS and FQNEAQ. V was shortened by 3 bases and J by 4 bases, with 10 bases between the two germline ends. This CDR3 contains 15 residues. The CDR3 sequence: CASSFWTTGANVLTF. CDR3 nucleotides: TGTGCCAGCAGCTTCTGGACCACGGGGGCCAACGTCCTGACTTTC.

The chain is built from TRBV12-3 or TRBV12-4 and TRBJ1-1, with D unresolved. This CDR3 contains 12 residues. Trimming took 6 bases from V and 4 from J, leaving 9 bases between them. CDR3: CASSLWRTEAFF. The CDR3 DNA is TGTGCCAGCAGCCTCTGGCGCACTGAAGCTTTCTTT.

The chain recombines TRBV20-1 with TRBJ2-5; D is perhaps TRBD1 (6 bases). Germline V gene sequence: CDR1 DFQATT, CDR2 SNEGSKA (reference sequence). CDR3 length equals 13 residues. The ends were cut back, 5 bases at V and 3 bases at J, with 13 bases in the middle. CDR3 in amino acids: CSAVDSPEETQYF. CDR3 coding DNA: TGCAGTGCTGTGGACAGCCCCGAAGAGACCCAGTACTTC.

A note on this clonotype: A read error may explain this, as a much larger clone is one base away. The V gene is TRBV7-9, the J gene TRBJ2-7; TRBD1 might be the D (6 bases). The germline V gene has CDR1 SEHNR and CDR2 FQNEAQ (reference sequence). The CDR3 is made up of 15 amino acids. As DNA, the CDR3 is TGTGCCAACAGCTTAGTACTCAGGGGCGCCTACGAGCAGTACTTC. This codes for CANSLVLRGAYEQYF.